This T cell receptor (beta chain) was recovered during a study of post-analysis software for immune sequencing data. Study outcomes and limitations: Analysis by F measure revealed that same-batch samples clustered strongly together. Relative to controls, patients had five TRBV segments at higher frequency, with TRBV5-6, TRBV5-1 and TRBV20-1 among these.

Each TCR beta cDNA library carried unique molecular identifiers. TCRdb analysed the PCR reads with MiXCR anew, one entry per CDR3 protein. Of roughly 400,000 distinct CDR3 sequences in the sample, roughly 40% were seen once. V lost 2 bases and J 0 bases, leaving 9 bases between the germline ends. CDR1 and CDR2 from the germline V gene are SGHRS and YFSETQ. The length of the CDR3 is 15 residues. In the case of this clonotype: What it recognizes is unknown.

The sequence came from a girl under 10 years old with multiple sclerosis. The specimen was blood. The chain carries TRBV5-1 and TRBJ2-1; D gene uncertain. The CDR3 DNA sequence: TGCGCCAGCAGCTTCCAACCGAGCTCCTACAATGAGCAGTTCTTC. This sequence encodes CASSFQPSSYNEQFF.